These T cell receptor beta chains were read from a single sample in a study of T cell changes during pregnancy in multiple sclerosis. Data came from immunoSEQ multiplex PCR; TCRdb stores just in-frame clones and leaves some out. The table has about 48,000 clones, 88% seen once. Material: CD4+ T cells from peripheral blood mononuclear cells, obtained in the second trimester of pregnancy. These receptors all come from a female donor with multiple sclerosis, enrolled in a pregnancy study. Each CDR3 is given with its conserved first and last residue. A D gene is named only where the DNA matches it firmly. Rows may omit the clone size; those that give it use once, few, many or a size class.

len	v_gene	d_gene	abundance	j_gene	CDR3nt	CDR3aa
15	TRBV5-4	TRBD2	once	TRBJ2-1	TGTGCCAGCAGCTTGAATAGCGGGAGCTACAATGAGCAGTTCTTC	CASSLNSGSYNEQFF
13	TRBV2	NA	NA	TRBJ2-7	TGTGCCAGCAGTGACGGAGTATCCTACGAGCAGTACTTC	CASSDGVSYEQYF
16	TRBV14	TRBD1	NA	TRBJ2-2	TGTGCCAGCAGCCGCCCGGGACAGGGTCGTACCGGGGAGCTGTTTTTT	CASSRPGQGRTGELFF
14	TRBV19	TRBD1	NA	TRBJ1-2	TGTGCCAGTAGTATACAGGGGGCCCCCGGCGGCTACACCTTC	CASSIQGAPGGYTF
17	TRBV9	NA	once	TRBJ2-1	TGTGCCAGCAGCGTAGCTACATCCAGCGGAGGGTACAATGAGCAGTTCTTC	CASSVATSSGGYNEQFF
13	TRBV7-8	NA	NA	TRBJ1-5	TGTGCCAGCAGCTTATATGAGAATCAGCCCCAGCATTTT	CASSLYENQPQHF
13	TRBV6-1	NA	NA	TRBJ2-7	TGTGCCAGCGCGGGGCAAGGCTCCTACGAGCAGTACTTC	CASAGQGSYEQYF
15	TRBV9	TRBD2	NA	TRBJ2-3	TGTGCCAGCAGCGTAGGCGGGAGTCCGAGAGATACGCAGTATTTT	CASSVGGSPRDTQYF
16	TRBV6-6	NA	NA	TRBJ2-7	TGTGCCAGCAGTTACCCCGAGTTGCATTTCTCCTACGAGCAGTACTTC	CASSYPELHFSYEQYF
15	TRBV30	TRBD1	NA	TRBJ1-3	TGTGCCTGGAAGGGACAGGCGCGCTCTGGAAACACCATATATTTT	CAWKGQARSGNTIYF